These T cell receptor beta chains were read from a single sample in a study of control samples from healthy donors and cancer patients. Libraries were prepared by immunoSEQ multiplex PCR; TCRdb keeps only in-frame clonotypes and omits some of them. The sample records some 210,000 clones, roughly nine tenths being singletons. Source material: blood. These receptor sequences come from a man aged 25-45 years in good health. Each CDR3 is given with its conserved first and last residue. Fields, in order: D gene, CDR3 length, V gene, J gene, clone size, CDR3 protein, CDR3 DNA. The D gene is left open where the match is weak. Clone size, where shown, is once, few, many, or a class for clones that have expanded.

D: -
length: 15
V: TRBV14
J: TRBJ2-7
size: -
CDR3: CASSQDPGRSYEQYF
DNA: TGTGCCAGCAGCCAAGATCCGGGGCGCTCCTACGAGCAGTACTTC

D: -
length: 14
V: TRBV4-1
J: TRBJ1-1
size: once
CDR3: CASSIEGQSTEAFF
DNA: TGCGCCAGCAGCATTGAGGGGCAGAGCACTGAAGCTTTCTTT

D: -
length: 13
V: TRBV7-3
J: TRBJ1-1
size: -
CDR3: CASSLGGATEAFF
DNA: TGTGCCAGCAGCTTAGGGGGGGCCACTGAAGCTTTCTTT

D: -
length: 16
V: TRBV2
J: TRBJ2-2
size: -
CDR3: CASSEDSIGATGELFF
DNA: TGTGCCAGCAGTGAAGATTCGATAGGGGCCACCGGGGAGCTGTTTTTT

D: -
length: 12
V: TRBV6-2/TRBV6-3
J: TRBJ1-2
size: -
CDR3: CASSGFTYGYTF
DNA: TGTGCCAGCAGTGGGTTCACCTATGGCTACACCTTC

D: TRBD2
length: 17
V: TRBV4-1
J: TRBJ2-2
size: -
CDR3: CASSQVTSGLNTGELFF
DNA: TGCGCCAGCAGCCAGGTAACTAGCGGACTCAACACCGGGGAGCTGTTTTTT

D: -
length: 15
V: TRBV5-1
J: TRBJ1-4
size: -
CDR3: CASRLGPGFDEKLFF
DNA: TGCGCCAGCAGACTTGGACCGGGGTTCGATGAAAAACTGTTTTTT

D: -
length: 16
V: TRBV5-4
J: TRBJ2-5
size: -
CDR3: CASSLPGTQKAKTQYF
DNA: TGTGCCAGCAGCTTGCCTGGGACACAAAAAGCGAAGACCCAGTACTTC

D: -
length: 18
V: TRBV19
J: TRBJ1-1
size: -
CDR3: CASSIVAELSYGNTEAFF
DNA: TGTGCCAGTAGTATAGTGGCGGAGTTAAGCTACGGGAACACTGAAGCTTTCTTT

D: -
length: 13
V: TRBV15
J: TRBJ2-2
size: -
CDR3: CAKGTWITGELFF
DNA: TGTGCCAAAGGGACCTGGATCACCGGGGAGCTGTTTTTT

D: TRBD2
length: 14
V: TRBV4-1
J: TRBJ2-7
size: -
CDR3: CASSQDQWGRGQYF
DNA: TGCGCCAGCAGCCAAGATCAGTGGGGGAGGGGGCAGTACTTC

D: -
length: 16
V: TRBV7-6
J: TRBJ2-6
size: -
CDR3: CASSLWTATGANVLTF
DNA: TGTGCCAGCAGCTTGTGGACAGCAACTGGGGCCAACGTCCTGACTTTC

D: -
length: 13
V: TRBV7-9
J: TRBJ1-5
size: -
CDR3: CASSLQGNQPQHF
DNA: TGTGCCAGCAGCTTGCAGGGGAATCAGCCCCAGCATTTT

D: -
length: 13
V: TRBV12-3/TRBV12-4
J: TRBJ2-1
size: -
CDR3: CASSLPGYNEQFF
DNA: TGTGCCAGCAGTTTGCCCGGGTACAATGAGCAGTTCTTC

D: -
length: 16
V: TRBV27
J: TRBJ1-2
size: -
CDR3: CASSLSGLGDHYGYTF
DNA: TGTGCCAGCAGTTTATCGGGATTGGGAGACCACTATGGCTACACCTTC

D: -
length: 18
V: TRBV5-1
J: TRBJ1-2
size: -
CDR3: CASSLSLFRDTSNYGYTF
DNA: TGCGCCAGCAGCTTGTCCCTTTTCCGGGACACTTCTAACTATGGCTACACCTTC

D: TRBD2
length: 15
V: TRBV19
J: TRBJ2-1
size: -
CDR3: CASSMIAGAYNEQFF
DNA: TGTGCCAGTAGTATGATCGCGGGAGCCTACAATGAGCAGTTCTTC

D: TRBD1
length: 19
V: TRBV27
J: TRBJ2-1
size: few
CDR3: CASSLSEDRAEGSYNEQFF
DNA: TGTGCCAGCAGTTTATCGGAAGACAGGGCAGAGGGCTCCTACAATGAGCAGTTCTTC

D: -
length: 13
V: TRBV29-1
J: TRBJ1-4
size: -
CDR3: CSVRGATNEKLFF
DNA: TGCAGCGTTCGTGGTGCAACTAATGAAAAACTGTTTTTT

D: -
length: 13
V: TRBV13
J: TRBJ1-5
size: -
CDR3: CASSIGTNQPQHF
DNA: TGTGCCAGCAGCATCGGGACCAATCAGCCCCAGCATTTT

D: -
length: 13
V: TRBV24-1
J: TRBJ1-1
size: -
CDR3: CATAGAGDTEAFF
DNA: TGTGCCACAGCGGGAGCTGGGGACACTGAAGCTTTCTTT

D: TRBD1
length: 16
V: TRBV19
J: TRBJ2-7
size: -
CDR3: CASSPVSGQGTYEQYF
DNA: TGTGCCAGTAGTCCCGTCTCGGGACAGGGCACCTACGAGCAGTACTTC

D: TRBD2
length: 15
V: TRBV20-1
J: TRBJ2-2
size: few
CDR3: CSASASGTNTGELFF
DNA: TGCAGTGCTAGTGCTAGCGGAACGAACACCGGGGAGCTGTTTTTT

D: -
length: 15
V: TRBV27
J: TRBJ1-2
size: few
CDR3: CASSLSNSRVYGYTF
DNA: TGTGCCAGCAGTTTATCCAACAGTAGAGTCTATGGCTACACCTTC

D: TRBD1
length: 15
V: TRBV11-3
J: TRBJ2-1
size: -
CDR3: CASSYRQGARNEQFF
DNA: TGTGCCAGCAGCTACAGACAGGGGGCCAGAAATGAGCAGTTCTTC

D: -
length: 15
V: TRBV19
J: TRBJ1-5
size: -
CDR3: CASSIDRTDNQPQHF
DNA: TGTGCCAGTAGTATAGATAGGACAGATAATCAGCCCCAGCATTTT

D: -
length: 17
V: TRBV4-2
J: TRBJ1-3
size: once
CDR3: CASSQIQTGLSGNTIYF
DNA: TGTGCCAGCAGCCAAATCCAGACGGGACTCTCTGGAAACACCATATATTTT

D: TRBD2
length: 16
V: TRBV5-8
J: TRBJ2-1
size: -
CDR3: CASSRSGTSGYNEQFF
DNA: TGTGCCAGCAGCAGATCCGGGACTAGCGGGTACAATGAGCAGTTCTTC

D: -
length: 14
V: TRBV6-6
J: TRBJ1-2
size: few
CDR3: CASSLTRDTYGYTF
DNA: TGTGCCAGCAGTCTGACCCGGGACACCTATGGCTACACCTTC

D: -
length: 14
V: TRBV14
J: TRBJ1-2
size: -
CDR3: CASSQQKHGYGYTF
DNA: TGTGCCAGCAGCCAACAGAAACACGGCTATGGCTACACCTTC

D: -
length: 14
V: TRBV9
J: TRBJ2-2
size: -
CDR3: CASSVGKVPGELFF
DNA: TGTGCCAGCAGCGTAGGAAAGGTTCCCGGGGAGCTGTTTTTT

D: TRBD2
length: 13
V: TRBV6-1
J: TRBJ2-3
size: -
CDR3: CASSGPGGGAQYF
DNA: TGTGCCAGCAGTGGCCCGGGGGGGGGTGCGCAGTATTTT

D: -
length: 16
V: TRBV5-1
J: TRBJ2-1
size: -
CDR3: CASSPGQGGPYNEQFF
DNA: TGCGCCAGCAGCCCCGGACAGGGAGGGCCGTACAATGAGCAGTTCTTC

D: -
length: 13
V: TRBV11-2
J: TRBJ2-2
size: -
CDR3: CASSISNTGELFF
DNA: TGTGCCAGCAGCATCAGTAACACCGGGGAGCTGTTTTTT

D: -
length: 14
V: TRBV3-1/TRBV3-2
J: TRBJ1-2
size: once
CDR3: CASSQDFRRRGYTF
DNA: TGTGCCAGCAGCCAAGATTTTCGGAGAAGGGGCTACACCTTC

D: -
length: 15
V: TRBV25-1
J: TRBJ2-2
size: -
CDR3: CASSEQQANTGELFF
DNA: TGTGCCAGCAGTGAACAACAGGCGAACACCGGGGAGCTGTTTTTT

D: TRBD2
length: 14
V: TRBV5-1
J: TRBJ2-7
size: -
CDR3: CASSPGLAGGEQYF
DNA: TGCGCCAGCAGCCCAGGACTAGCGGGGGGCGAGCAGTACTTC